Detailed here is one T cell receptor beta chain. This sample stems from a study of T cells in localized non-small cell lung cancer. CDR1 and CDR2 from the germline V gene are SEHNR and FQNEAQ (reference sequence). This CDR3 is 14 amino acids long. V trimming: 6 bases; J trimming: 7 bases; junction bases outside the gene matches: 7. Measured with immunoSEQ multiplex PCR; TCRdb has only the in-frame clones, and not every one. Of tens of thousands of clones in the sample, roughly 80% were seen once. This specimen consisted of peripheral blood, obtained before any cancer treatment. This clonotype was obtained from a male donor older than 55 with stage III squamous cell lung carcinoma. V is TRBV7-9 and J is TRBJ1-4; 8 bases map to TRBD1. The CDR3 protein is CASRQTGGSEKLFF. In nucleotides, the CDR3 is TGTGCCAGCAGACAAACAGGGGGGAGTGAAAAACTGTTTTTT. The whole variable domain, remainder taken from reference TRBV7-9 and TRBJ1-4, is DTGVSQNPRHKITKRGQNVTFRCDPISEHNRLYWYRQTLGQGPEFLTYFQNEAQLEKSRLLSDRFSAERPKGSFSTLEIQRTEQGDSAMYLCASRQTGGSEKLFFGSGTQLSVL.